Listed below are T cell receptor beta chains from one sample, sequenced in a study of radiation and T cells in renal cell carcinoma. Profiled with immunoSEQ multiplex PCR; TCRdb holds only in-frame clones, not every one. The sample contains 110,000 to 150,000 clones, 70% to 90% of which appear only once. Sequenced material: blood, taken from a patient whose treatment included radiotherapy and nephrectomy. These receptors all stem from a woman aged 50 to 60 with renal cell carcinoma. The CDR3 runs from the conserved cysteine through the conserved F or W. A D gene is named only where the DNA matches it firmly. Clone size is given for some rows only: seen once, a few or many times, or a class if the clone is expanded.

J gene | clone size | V gene | D gene | CDR3 DNA | CDR3 protein
TRBJ1-2 | NA | TRBV5-4 | NA | TGTGCCAGCAGCTTGGGTCGGGGGCGCGGGTATGGCTACACCTTC | CASSLGRGRGYGYTF
TRBJ2-5 | NA | TRBV11-1 | NA | TGTGCCAGCAGCTCCCGTCGTCGTAGCGAGACCCAGTACTTC | CASSSRRRSETQYF
TRBJ1-5 | NA | TRBV6-6 | NA | TGTGCCAGCAGTTACGAGGCCAGGACCCAGCATTTT | CASSYEARTQHF
TRBJ1-1 | NA | TRBV19 | TRBD1 | TGTGCCAGTAGTCCTTTGGACAGGGCCACTGAAGCTTTCTTT | CASSPLDRATEAFF
TRBJ1-1 | NA | TRBV5-8 | NA | TGTGCCAGCAGCTTGACCTCAGAGGGCACTGAAGCTTTCTTT | CASSLTSEGTEAFF
TRBJ1-5 | NA | TRBV7-2 | TRBD1 | TGTGCCAGCAGCTTAACAGGGGCGAGCAATCAGCCCCAGCATTTT | CASSLTGASNQPQHF
TRBJ2-2 | NA | TRBV9 | NA | TGTGCCAGCAGCCCTCGGACCTTTGGGGAGCTGTTTTTT | CASSPRTFGELFF
TRBJ2-7 | NA | TRBV14 | TRBD1 | TGTGCCAGCAGCCAAGATAGGGACAGGGGGAACGAGCAGTACTTC | CASSQDRDRGNEQYF
TRBJ1-5 | NA | TRBV5-1 | NA | TGCGCCAGCAGCCTTACCCCCAATCAGCCCCAGCATTTT | CASSLTPNQPQHF
TRBJ1-2 | NA | TRBV6-1 | NA | TGTGCCAGCAGCCCTCTTTGGGGGGGAGGCTACACCTTC | CASSPLWGGGYTF
TRBJ1-1 | NA | TRBV19 | NA | TGTGCCAGTAGTTCACAGGGTGGCACTGAAGCTTTCTTT | CASSSQGGTEAFF
TRBJ1-1 | NA | TRBV7-2 | NA | TGTGCCAGCAGCTTAGGTTGGGGGACCAGGAGTGGCACTGAAGCTTTCTTT | CASSLGWGTRSGTEAFF
TRBJ1-1 | NA | TRBV19 | NA | TGTGCCAGTAGTATGGATGGACCCAACACTGAAGCTTTCTTT | CASSMDGPNTEAFF
TRBJ2-5 | NA | TRBV18 | TRBD2 | TGTGCCAGCTCACTTCTAGCGGGGGAAGAGACCCAGTACTTC | CASSLLAGEETQYF
TRBJ2-3 | NA | TRBV6-1 | NA | TGTGCCAGCAGTGCTCAGAGGGGGAACTCAGATACGCAGTATTTT | CASSAQRGNSDTQYF
TRBJ1-5 | NA | TRBV19 | NA | TGTGCCAGTAGTCCGGGCGGGTTCGGCAATCAGCCCCAGCATTTT | CASSPGGFGNQPQHF
TRBJ1-1 | NA | TRBV5-1 | NA | TGCGCCAGCAGCTTGGGACAGATTAACACTGAAGCTTTCTTT | CASSLGQINTEAFF
TRBJ1-3 | NA | TRBV18 | TRBD1 | TGTGCCAGCTCACCAGGGACAGGGAGCTCTGGAAACACCATATATTTT | CASSPGTGSSGNTIYF
TRBJ1-3 | NA | TRBV7-1 | NA | TGTGCCAGCAGCTTTAGGGCAGGATTGAGCTCTGGAAACACCATATATTTT | CASSFRAGLSSGNTIYF
TRBJ1-1 | once | TRBV6-1 | NA | TGTGCCATCGAAGACCTGACTGAAGCTTTCTTT | CAIEDLTEAFF
TRBJ2-6 | NA | TRBV5-1 | NA | TGCGCCAGCAGCCCCCAGGGATCTGGGGCCAACGTCCTGACTTTC | CASSPQGSGANVLTF
TRBJ2-3 | NA | TRBV5-6 | TRBD2 | TGTGCCAGCAGCTCGGCTAGCGGGGGCACAGATACGCAGTATTTT | CASSSASGGTDTQYF
TRBJ1-1 | NA | TRBV4-2 | NA | TGTGCCAGCAGCCAAGAAGATGGACCCGAAGCTTTCTTT | CASSQEDGPEAFF
TRBJ2-7 | NA | TRBV5-1 | NA | TGCGCCAGCAGCTTCTCCAGGGTATCCTCCTACGAGCAGTACTTC | CASSFSRVSSYEQYF
TRBJ1-1 | NA | TRBV18 | NA | TGTGCCAGCTCACCAGAGGGGAACACTGAAGCTTTCTTT | CASSPEGNTEAFF
TRBJ2-5 | once | TRBV6-5 | NA | TGTGCCAGCACGCAAGAGACCCAGTACTTC | CASTQETQYF
TRBJ2-7 | NA | TRBV6-5 | NA | TGTGCCACCTATTCAGGGAACTACGAGCAGTACTTC | CATYSGNYEQYF
TRBJ2-7 | NA | TRBV7-9 | TRBD1 | TGTGCCAGCAGCTCCGACAGGGGCGCCTACGAGCAGTACTTC | CASSSDRGAYEQYF
TRBJ2-1 | NA | TRBV7-3 | TRBD2 | TGTGCCAGCAGCTTACTAGCGGGGCTATCGGAGCAGTTCTTC | CASSLLAGLSEQFF
TRBJ2-5 | NA | TRBV27 | NA | TGTGCCAGCAGAGAAGAGACCCAGTACTTC | CASREETQYF
TRBJ1-1 | NA | TRBV15 | NA | TGTGCCACCAGCAACCTAATGAACACTGAAGCTTTCTTT | CATSNLMNTEAFF
TRBJ1-4 | NA | TRBV19 | NA | TGTGCCAGTAGTATAGAAGTCGGACCTACGTTTTTT | CASSIEVGPTFF
TRBJ2-7 | NA | TRBV6-6 | TRBD1 | TGTGCCAGCACCGCCGACAGGGTGTTGGGACAGCAGTACTTC | CASTADRVLGQQYF
TRBJ1-1 | NA | TRBV19 | NA | TGTGCCAGTAGTATAGATCGACCGGTGAACACTGAAGCTTTCTTT | CASSIDRPVNTEAFF
TRBJ1-4 | NA | TRBV7-2 | NA | TGTGCCAGCAGCCCTACAAGAGCAACTAATGAAAAACTGTTTTTT | CASSPTRATNEKLFF
TRBJ2-7 | NA | TRBV11-3 | NA | TGTGCCAGCAGCTTAGAGGCAGGGGATACCTACGAGCAGTACTTC | CASSLEAGDTYEQYF